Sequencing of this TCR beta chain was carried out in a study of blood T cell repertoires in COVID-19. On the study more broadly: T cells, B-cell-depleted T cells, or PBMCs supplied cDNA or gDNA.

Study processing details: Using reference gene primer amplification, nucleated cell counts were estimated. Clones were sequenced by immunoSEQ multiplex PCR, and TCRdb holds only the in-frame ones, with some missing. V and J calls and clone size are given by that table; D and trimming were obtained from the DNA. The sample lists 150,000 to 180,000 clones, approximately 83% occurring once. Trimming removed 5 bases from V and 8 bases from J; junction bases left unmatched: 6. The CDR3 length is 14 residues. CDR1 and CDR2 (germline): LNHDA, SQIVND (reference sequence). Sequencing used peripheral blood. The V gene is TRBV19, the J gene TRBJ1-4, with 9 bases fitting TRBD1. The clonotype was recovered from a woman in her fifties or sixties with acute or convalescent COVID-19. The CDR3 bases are TGTGCCAGTAGTCCGGGACAGGGACACGAAAAACTGTTTTTT. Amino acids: CASSPGQGHEKLFF.